This T cell receptor beta chain is from a study of T cell repertoires in cytomegalovirus infection. Study details: CMV infection together with matching HLA type was indicated by public TCR beta signatures. Study-level findings and limits: Carriage of CMV together with the relevant HLA was identifiable through cumulative public TCR beta family frequency. The ex vivo response was dominated by HLA-C-restricted CMV-specific TCR beta clonotypes.

With regard to this clonotype: No antigen is known for it.

CDR3 length equals 15 residues. The V gene end was trimmed by 5 bases and the J gene end by 0 bases; junction bases not matched to a gene: 7. Germline CDR1 MGHRA, CDR2 YSYEKL. MiXCR, run by TCRdb on the reads, gives a single entry per CDR3 protein. The sample consists of fewer than 55,000 distinct CDR3 sequences, 15% to 20% of them appearing once. V gene TRBV4-1 combines with J gene TRBJ2-7; 7 bases agree with TRBD1. Sample: CD8+ T cells from cultured PBMCs, taken from culture after CMV antigen stimulation. This clonotype was sampled from a human donor in good health (CMV status not recorded). Some clones in this sample may be carry-over from other donors' samples. In DNA, the CDR3 is TGCGCCAGCAGCTCGGGACAGCAGAGCTCCTACGAGCAGTACTTC. Protein: CASSSGQQSSYEQYF.